Listed here are 23 T cell receptor beta chains from one sample, sequenced in a study of T cell responses to AZD1222 COVID-19 vaccine. Data came from immunoSEQ multiplex PCR; TCRdb stores just in-frame clones and leaves some out. The sample contains under 150,000 clones, 92% of which appear only once. The material sequenced was peripheral blood, taken on day 0 of AZD1222 vaccination. These receptors all come from an adult in good health.

The rearrangement uses TRBV3-1 (or the pseudogene TRBV3-2) and TRBJ1-2, with a possible D match to TRBD1 (6 bases). The CDR3 is 15 residues long. The germline V gene has CDR1 LGHDT and CDR2 YNNKEL (reference sequence). Trimming took off 2 bases at V and 4 bases at J, with 14 bases between the two ends. The CDR3 nucleotides are TGTGCCAGCAGCCAATGGAACAGGGAAGCCTATGGCTACACCTTC. It yields the protein CASSQWNREAYGYTF.

The chain combines TRBV28 with TRBJ1-2, with 9 bases aligning to TRBD1. Looked up from germline, CDR1 is MDHEN and CDR2 is SYDVKM. The CDR3 sequence is 15 residues long. V shed 6 bases, J shed 8 bases, and the junction held 13 bases outside the gene matches. The CDR3, as DNA: TGTGCCAGCAGGGGGACGAGGGACAGGGTAGGCGGCTACACCTTC. Amino acid sequence: CASRGTRDRVGGYTF.

The V call is TRBV6-5, the J call TRBJ1-1; D is possibly TRBD1 (6 bases). V lost 7 bases to trimming and J lost 0 bases, with 15 bases between them. There are 15 residues in the CDR3. Germline assignment: CDR1 MNHEY and CDR2 SVGAGI. The CDR3 protein is CASTPPGTLNTEAFF. The CDR3 DNA reads TGTGCCAGCACCCCCCCCGGGACATTGAACACTGAAGCTTTCTTT.

V gene TRBV9 combines with J gene TRBJ1-3; no clear D gene. CDR1 and CDR2 (germline): SGDLS, YYNGEE. The V and J ends lost 0 bases and 2 bases respectively, with 9 bases between them. CDR3 length: 15 amino acids. The CDR3 coding sequence is TGTGCCAGCAGCGTAGCTCGGGATCCTGGAAACACCATATATTTT. Translated: CASSVARDPGNTIYF.

The J gene is TRBJ1-1, the V gene TRBV19; D may be TRBD1 (6 bases). The CDR3 runs 12 residues. Germline V lookup: CDR1 LNHDA, CDR2 SQIVND (reference sequence). V shed 8 bases and J shed 3 bases, with 10 bases lying between them. In DNA, the CDR3 is TGTGCCAGTTCTCAGGGGTACACTGAAGCTTTCTTT. Residues: CASSQGYTEAFF.

V and J are TRBV19 and TRBJ2-4; 8 bases match TRBD2. Germline CDR1 is LNHDA and CDR2 is SQIVND (reference sequence). V dropped 11 bases and J dropped 3; count of bases not matched to a gene: 15. The CDR3 is 16 residues long. CDR3: CASKSWGGRSKNIQYF. The CDR3 DNA reads TGTGCCTCAAAGAGTTGGGGCGGGAGGAGCAAAAACATTCAGTACTTC.

V usage is TRBV7-6 and J usage is TRBJ2-3, with 12 bases aligning to TRBD2. CDR1 SGHVS and CDR2 FNYEAQ come from the germline V gene. CDR3 length equals 16 residues. The ends lost 3 bases at V and 2 bases at J; junction bases unmatched: 3. This CDR3 is CASSFRLAGDTDTQYF. In DNA, the CDR3 is TGTGCCAGCAGCTTTAGACTAGCGGGGGACACAGATACGCAGTATTTT.

The chain carries TRBV19 and TRBJ2-1; D perhaps matches TRBD1 (7 bases). The CDR3 loop spans 16 amino acids. Germline V gene data show CDR1 as LNHDA and CDR2 as SQIVND (reference sequence). Trimming shortened V by 3 bases and J by 4 bases, and 16 bases separated the two germline ends. The CDR3 here is CASSIQAGQLYNEQFF. For the CDR3, the DNA is TGTGCCAGTAGTATCCAGGCGGGACAGCTATACAATGAGCAGTTCTTC.

V usage is TRBV11-3 and J usage is TRBJ2-1; D is tentatively TRBD1 or TRBD2 (5 bases each). This CDR3 is 13 amino acids long. The ends were cut back, 5 bases at V and 6 bases at J, with 11 bases in the middle. CDR1 is SGHNT and CDR2 is YENEEA in the germline V gene. This CDR3 reads CASSPQGRNEQFF. The CDR3 nucleotides are TGTGCCAGCAGCCCCCAGGGACGCAATGAGCAGTTCTTC.

The CDR3 loop is CASRLYWRKSYEQYF. CDR3 in DNA: TGTGCAAGTCGCTTATATTGGCGGAAGTCCTACGAGCAGTACTTC. The chain employs TRBV12-2 and TRBJ2-7; the D call TRBD2 from the table was never checked on the DNA. TRBV12-2 is annotated as a pseudogene. The CDR3 is made up of 15 amino acids.

This sequence joins TRBV7-6 and TRBJ1-5, with D possibly matching TRBD1 (6 bases). Germline lookup yields CDR1 SGHVS and CDR2 FNYEAQ. The CDR3 has 16 residues. Between the trimmed V and J ends, which lost 1 base and 5 bases, there was a span of 15 bases. The CDR3 coding sequence is TGTGCCAGCAGCTTAGAGGCAGGGGAGGGAGATCAGCCCCAGCATTTT. Residues: CASSLEAGEGDQPQHF.

The table lists this clone with a count of one. The chain links TRBV5-6 to TRBJ1-2; 9 bases agree with TRBD1. CDR1 is SGHDT, CDR2 YYEEEE, per germline. The trim removed 3 bases at V and 6 bases at J, leaving 6 bases unmatched. CDR3 length: 14 amino acids. The CDR3 DNA is TGTGCCAGCAGCTCAACGGGACAGGGCCATGGCTACACCTTC. Protein: CASSSTGQGHGYTF.

The chain employs TRBV7-9 and TRBJ2-7; 9 positions match TRBD1. With V trimmed by 5 bases and J by 4 bases, 9 bases remained unmatched. Germline assignment: CDR1 SEHNR and CDR2 FQNEAQ (reference sequence). The length of the CDR3 is 15 residues. DNA of the CDR3: TGTGCCAGCAGCGCCCGGAACAGGGGGCGATACGAGCAGTACTTC. The encoded protein is CASSARNRGRYEQYF. Variable domain in full (rest from reference TRBV7-9 and TRBJ2-7): DTGVSQNPRHKITKRGQNVTFRCDPISEHNRLYWYRQTLGQGPEFLTYFQNEAQLEKSRLLSDRFSAERPKGSFSTLEIQRTEQGDSAMYLCASSARNRGRYEQYFGPGTRLTVT.

The chain is built from TRBV9 and TRBJ2-1; D perhaps matches TRBD2 (5 bases). The V gene lost 4 bases and the J gene lost 3 bases, with 14 bases spanning the gap. Germline values: CDR1 SGDLS, CDR2 YYNGEE. The CDR3 length is 15 residues. The CDR3 nucleotides read TGTGCCAGCAGCATAGCTAGCCCCAACTACAATGAGCAGTTCTTC. It specifies CASSIASPNYNEQFF.

V usage is TRBV5-5 and J usage is TRBJ1-5; D is uncertain. The CDR3 runs 14 residues. Per the germline V gene, CDR1 is SGHKS and CDR2 is YYEKEE (reference sequence). Trimming pared 4 bases from V and 4 bases from J, leaving 12 bases between. The CDR3 here is CASSPGGGNQPQHF. CDR3 sequence (DNA): TGTGCCAGCAGCCCCGGAGGAGGGAATCAGCCCCAGCATTTT. The full variable domain, rest sourced from reference TRBV5-5 and TRBJ1-5, is DAGVTQSPTHLIKTRGQQVTLRCSPISGHKSVSWYQQVLGQGPQFIFQYYEKEERGRGNFPDRFSARQFPNYSSELNVNALLLGDSALYLCASSPGGGNQPQHFGDGTRLSIL.

This chain connects TRBV27 to TRBJ2-2; TRBD1 might be the D (5 bases). V lost 2 bases and J lost 6, with 13 bases in between. Germline V gene data show CDR1 as MNHEY and CDR2 as SMNVEV (reference sequence). This CDR3 is 15 amino acids long. CDR3 in amino acids: CASSLEVRAPGELFF. DNA for the CDR3: TGTGCCAGCAGTTTAGAAGTCAGGGCCCCCGGGGAGCTGTTTTTT.

The chain carries TRBV7-6 and TRBJ2-3; D call uncertain. V gave up 5 bases and J gave up 4 bases, with 13 bases separating them. The CDR3 runs 14 residues. Germline CDR1 and CDR2: SGHVS and FNYEAQ. The CDR3 sequence is CASSPRWSSDTQYF. The CDR3 nucleotides read TGTGCCAGCAGCCCGCGGTGGAGTTCAGATACGCAGTATTTT.

CDR3 residues: CASSPRQTGGELFF. The CDR3 nucleotides read TGTGCCAGCTCACCACGGCAAACGGGCGGGGAGCTGTTTTTT. The gene calls are TRBV18 and TRBJ2-2; unclear D gene. CDR1 and CDR2 (germline): KGHSH, LQKENI. V lost 1 base to trimming and J lost 7 bases, with 10 bases between them. The CDR3 spans 14 residues. Full variable domain (outside the CDR3, taken from reference TRBV18 and TRBJ2-2): NAGVMQNPRHLVRRRGQEARLRCSPMKGHSHVYWYRQLPEEGLKFMVYLQKENIIDESGMPKERFSAEFPKEGPSILRIQQVVRGDSAAYFCASSPRQTGGELFFGEGSRLTVL.

This chain links TRBV29-1 with TRBJ2-7, with TRBD2 identical over 8 bases. V gave up 6 bases and J gave up 5 bases; unmatched junction bases: 9. This CDR3 spans 13 amino acids. Looked up from germline, CDR1 is SQVTM and CDR2 is ANQGSEA. CDR3 in amino acids: CSVRGLVRHEQYF. CDR3 DNA sequence: TGCAGCGTGCGGGGACTAGTAAGACACGAGCAGTACTTC.

V usage is TRBV24-1 and J usage is TRBJ2-1, with TRBD2 matching over 13 bases. V was clipped by 2 bases and J by 3 bases; unmatched bases: 6. The CDR3 length is 18 residues. CDR1 is KGHDR and CDR2 is SFDVKD in the germline V gene. This CDR3 reads CATSDWTSGSTIYNEQFF. The DNA of the CDR3 is TGTGCCACCAGTGATTGGACTAGCGGGAGCACCATCTACAATGAGCAGTTCTTC.

The rearrangement joins TRBV11-3 to TRBJ1-1; 7 positions agree with TRBD1. The CDR3 length is 15 residues. The J segment lost 0 bases and the V segment lost 5 bases, leaving 6 bases of the junction unmatched. CDR1 SGHNT and CDR2 YENEEA come from the germline V gene. The CDR3 here is CASSPHRGLNTEAFF. The CDR3 DNA is TGTGCCAGCAGCCCCCACAGGGGCCTGAACACTGAAGCTTTCTTT.

The rearrangement uses TRBV10-2 and TRBJ1-5; D not resolved. Germline values: CDR1 WSHSY, CDR2 SAAADI. V lost 7 bases to trimming and J lost 6 bases, with 22 bases between them. The CDR3 runs 16 residues. Here the CDR3 DNA reads TGCGCCAGCAAAAAACCGGTGGACTTCCTGGGTCAGCCCCAGCATTTT. Protein sequence: CASKKPVDFLGQPQHF.

The chain recombines TRBV6-6 with TRBJ1-2, with D possibly TRBD1 on 6 matching bases. CDR1 and CDR2 (germline): MNHNY, SVGAGI (reference sequence). V shed 5 bases and J shed 4 bases, with 8 bases lying between them. This CDR3 is 12 amino acids long. The chain's CDR3 is CASSKQGYGYTF. The CDR3 nucleotides read TGTGCCAGCAGTAAACAGGGCTATGGCTACACCTTC.